Shown below are 21 T cell receptor beta chains from a single sample sequenced in a study of cytomegalovirus exposure and HLA in healthy donors. The PCR had 60 Vbeta and 13 Jbeta primers. Libraries were prepared by immunoSEQ multiplex PCR; TCRdb keeps only in-frame clonotypes and omits some of them. The sample contains about 200,000 clones, more than 65% of which appear only once. The sequenced sample was PBMCs. The source is a girl aged 10 to 17 in good health and CMV-seropositive.

This clone was seen more than once but under ten times. The V call is TRBV27, the J call TRBJ2-1; D perhaps matches TRBD2 (6 bases). In germline, CDR1 is MNHEY, CDR2 SMNVEV (reference sequence). This CDR3 is 15 amino acids long. V was shortened by 5 bases and J by 2 bases, with 13 bases between the two germline ends. CDR3 nucleotide sequence: TGTGCCAGCAGTCCCCTGGAGGGTGCCTACAATGAGCAGTTCTTC. It specifies CASSPLEGAYNEQFF.

The chain combines TRBV30 with TRBJ1-1, with 7 bases matching TRBD1. V lost 3 bases and J lost 1; bases outside the gene matches: 2. The CDR3 is 13 amino acids. The germline CDR1 and CDR2 sequences are GTSNPN and SVGIG (reference sequence). CDR3 nucleotide sequence: TGTGCCTGGAGGGGACAGCCGAACACTGAAGCTTTCTTT. Translating it yields CAWRGQPNTEAFF.

The V gene is TRBV7-7, the J gene TRBJ2-5, with TRBD2 matching over 12 bases. The CDR3 has 16 residues. The V segment lost 1 base and the J segment 5 bases; nucleotides outside the gene matches: 5. CDR1 is SSHAT, CDR2 FNYEAQ, per germline (reference sequence). CDR3 coding DNA: TGTGCCAGCAGCTTAGAGGCTAGCGGGGGGGCTGAGACCCAGTACTTC. Its translation is CASSLEASGGAETQYF.

The chain couples TRBV29-1 to TRBJ2-1; perhaps TRBD1 as D (5 bases). Trimming took 4 bases from V and 4 from J, leaving 11 bases between them. This CDR3 is 13 amino acids long. Germline V gene lookup returns CDR1 SQVTM and CDR2 ANQGSEA. The DNA of the CDR3 is TGCAGCGTTGGCCCAACAGGTTACAATGAGCAGTTCTTC. Translation gives CSVGPTGYNEQFF.

The chain employs TRBV6-5 and TRBJ2-7, with no clear D. The germline gives CDR1 MNHEY, CDR2 SVGAGI. Trimming pared 6 bases from V and 7 bases from J, leaving 16 bases between. This CDR3 is 13 amino acids long. CDR3 bases: TGTGCCAGCAGCCCCCTAGTGTCCGAGGAGCAGTACTTC. Amino acid sequence: CASSPLVSEEQYF.

This clone was found once. The chain uses TRBV30 and TRBJ2-6, with D possibly TRBD1 on 6 matching bases. Trimming cost V 5 bases and J 0 bases, with 11 bases left between them. The CDR3 runs to 15 residues. Germline V gene sequence: CDR1 GTSNPN, CDR2 SVGIG (reference sequence). The CDR3 region is CAWLTGDSGANVLTF. CDR3 sequence (DNA): TGTGCCTGGTTGACAGGAGACTCTGGGGCCAACGTCCTGACTTTC.

The V call is TRBV6-5, the J call TRBJ2-7; maybe TRBD1 (7 bases). Trimming pared 5 bases from V and 1 base from J, leaving 15 bases between. Germline-derived CDR1 and CDR2 are MNHEY and SVGAGI. The CDR3 extends over 15 amino acids. The CDR3 nucleotides read TGTGCCAGCAGTACCCCGACAGGGACTTCCTACGAGCAGTACTTC. Translating it yields CASSTPTGTSYEQYF.

The chain is built from TRBV7-2 and TRBJ2-5, with 8 bases aligning to TRBD2. The CDR3 spans 17 residues. After removal of 5 bases from V and 3 bases from J, the junction contained 14 bases not matched to a gene. The germline V gene has CDR1 SGHTA and CDR2 FQGNSA. The CDR3 loop reads CASSLEIGFGGEETQYF. The CDR3 DNA reads TGTGCCAGCAGCCTAGAAATCGGTTTCGGGGGGGAAGAGACCCAGTACTTC.

The chain recombines TRBV5-4 with TRBJ1-1; D remains ambiguous. The germline V gene has CDR1 SGHNT and CDR2 YYREEE (reference sequence). Between the trimmed V and J ends, which lost 1 base and 4 bases, there was a span of 11 bases. The CDR3 is made up of 14 amino acids. As DNA, the CDR3 is TGTGCCAGCAGCTTGAGGAGGGTACCCACTGAAGCTTTCTTT. Protein: CASSLRRVPTEAFF. The complete variable domain, with remaining parts taken from reference TRBV5-4 and TRBJ1-1, reads ETGVTQSPTHLIKTRGQQVTLRCSSQSGHNTVSWYQQALGQGPQFIFQYYREEENGRGNFPPRFSGLQFPNYSSELNVNALELDDSALYLCASSLRRVPTEAFFGQGTRLTVV.

This clone was picked up a small number of times. The rearrangement uses TRBV5-6 and TRBJ1-1; D is uncertain. The CDR3 is 16 amino acids. The V end was cut by 3 bases, the J end by 0 bases, with 15 bases between. Germline values: CDR1 SGHDT, CDR2 YYEEEE. CDR3 protein: CASSSETSDMNTEAFF. The CDR3 DNA reads as TGTGCCAGCAGCTCGGAGACGTCTGATATGAACACTGAAGCTTTCTTT.

The chain is built from TRBV7-6 and TRBJ2-5, with 9 bases aligning to TRBD1. With 5 bases clipped from V and 5 bases from J, the junction kept 9 bases outside the gene matches. Germline CDR1 is SGHVS and CDR2 is FNYEAQ. CDR3 size: 15 residues. The DNA for the CDR3 is TGTGCCAGCAGCCGTCAGGGACAGGGAACCGAGACCCAGTACTTC. It codes for CASSRQGQGTETQYF.

This clone has only one observation. Other nucleotide sequences from this sample produce the same CDR3. This chain uses TRBV5-4 with TRBJ2-3; the D gene is possibly TRBD1 (6 bases). V was trimmed by 0 bases and J by 6 bases, leaving 8 bases between them. The germline V gene encodes CDR1 SGHNT and CDR2 YYREEE (reference sequence). CDR3 length equals 13 residues. The CDR3 DNA follows: TGTGCCAGCAGCTTGGCAGGGGCCGATACGCAGTATTTT. Its translation: CASSLAGADTQYF.

The chain couples TRBV4-2 to TRBJ1-2; no clear D gene. Trimming removed 0 bases from V and 3 bases from J, with 14 bases in between. The CDR3 loop spans 16 amino acids. CDR1 and CDR2 (germline): LGHNA, YNFKEQ. The CDR3 region is CASSQDGTSADYGYTF. CDR3 DNA sequence: TGTGCCAGCAGCCAAGATGGTACTTCGGCGGACTATGGCTACACCTTC.

The rearrangement uses TRBV5-1 and TRBJ2-7; D unclear. Deletions cut 0 bases from V and 1 base from J, with 5 bases between. CDR1 is SGHRS and CDR2 is YFSETQ in the germline V gene. This CDR3 is 13 amino acids long. CDR3 sequence (DNA): TGCGCCAGCAGCTTGGGGAGTTCCTACGAGCAGTACTTC. Its protein is CASSLGSSYEQYF.

This clone has just a few counts. J is TRBJ1-4 and V is TRBV7-9; D may be TRBD1 (5 bases). Trimming took off 1 base at V and 8 bases at J, with 11 bases between the two ends. Germline CDR1 and CDR2: SEHNR and FQNEAQ (reference sequence). This CDR3 has 14 residues. CDR3 sequence: CASSLGHTGEKLFF. The CDR3 coding sequence is TGTGCCAGCAGCTTAGGCCACACAGGAGAAAAACTGTTTTTT.

The rearrangement uses TRBV7-9 and TRBJ2-3; 8 bases are a match to TRBD1. The CDR3 is made up of 19 amino acids. V lost 4 bases to trimming and J lost 0 bases; unmatched junction nucleotides: 15. Germline CDR1 SEHNR, CDR2 FQNEAQ (reference sequence). The CDR3 region has the DNA TGTGCCAGCAGCTCCCTACCTGGGGGACAGGCTACTAGCACAGATACGCAGTATTTT. Translating it yields CASSSLPGGQATSTDTQYF.

The chain uses TRBV4-1 and TRBJ1-5, with D possibly TRBD1 on 6 matching bases. Trimming cost V 2 bases and J 5 bases, with 16 bases left between them. Germline-derived CDR1 and CDR2 are MGHRA and YSYEKL. This CDR3 is 16 amino acids long. In DNA form, the CDR3 reads TGCGCCAGCAGCCAAACAACAGGGCTAACCCATCAGCCCCAGCATTTT. The encoded protein is CASSQTTGLTHQPQHF.

This CDR3 reads CAWMPGLGYEQYF. CDR3 in DNA: TGTGCCTGGATGCCAGGCTTGGGCTACGAGCAGTACTTC. The chain uses TRBV30 and TRBJ2-7; no definite D call. Trimming took off 4 bases at V and 3 bases at J, with 13 bases between the two ends. Germline CDR1 is GTSNPN and CDR2 is SVGIG (reference sequence). This CDR3 comprises 13 residues.

The CDR3 region is CASSVEVQGGKLFF. The CDR3 region has the DNA TGTGCCAGCAGCGTAGAGGTACAGGGCGGAAAACTGTTTTTT. The rearrangement links TRBV9 to TRBJ1-4; tentatively, D is TRBD1 (6 bases). The CDR3 is 14 residues long. V was pared by 0 bases and J by 10 bases, with 13 bases between. Germline lookup yields CDR1 SGDLS and CDR2 YYNGEE.

The chain is built from TRBV10-2 and TRBJ2-1, with D unclear. CDR1 and CDR2 (germline): WSHSY, SAAADI. The CDR3 covers 11 residues. V lost 2 bases to trimming and J lost 12 bases, with 8 bases between them. CDR3 protein: CASSETVVQFF. The CDR3 nucleotides are TGCGCCAGCAGTGAGACGGTGGTGCAGTTCTTC.

The chain recombines TRBV7-6 with TRBJ2-1; 7 nucleotides line up with TRBD2. Looked up from germline, CDR1 is SGHVS and CDR2 is FNYEAQ. J gave up 5 bases and V 1 base, and 17 bases lay outside the gene matches. The CDR3 consists of 19 residues. CDR3 in amino acids: CASSLERGSWGGENNEQFF. CDR3 nucleotides: TGTGCCAGCAGCTTAGAGAGGGGTAGCTGGGGGGGGGAGAACAATGAGCAGTTCTTC.